This entry concerns a single TCR beta chain. Per the original data handling: From reference gene primer amplification, estimates of nucleated cell counts were derived. The protocol was immunoSEQ multiplex PCR, while the TCRdb copy is restricted to in-frame clones and leaves out a portion. V and J calls and clone size are copied from that table; D and trimming were computed from the DNA. The sample holds some 200,000 clones, 88% seen once. This sample stems from a study of blood T cell repertoires in COVID-19. Study overall: Some COVID-19 samples were acute and others convalescent; all came from the United States, Italy and Spain.

Trimming removed 6 bases at V and 8 bases at J, with 19 bases between. This CDR3 region has 14 residues. Looked up from germline, CDR1 is KGHSH and CDR2 is LQKENI. Input material: peripheral blood. The receptor's source is a man between 65 and 85 years old with acute or convalescent COVID-19. The rearrangement links TRBV18 to TRBJ1-2; D unresolved. DNA of the CDR3: TGTGCCAGCTCTTCCCTCGGGGAGGGATGGGGCTACACCTTC. It specifies CASSSLGEGWGYTF.